A single sample gave rise to the 22 T cell receptor beta chains below, sequenced in a study of blood T cell repertoires in COVID-19. TCRdb's copy holds only in-frame clones and misses some; the assay was immunoSEQ multiplex PCR. The sample lists 120,000 to 150,000 clones, 80% to 90% seen once, with 2.5% to 3.5% in the top ten. The sequencing sample was made of peripheral blood. The receptors originated from a woman in her sixties or seventies with active COVID-19.

The V call is TRBV19, the J call TRBJ2-3; possible D gene TRBD2, 5 bases. Germline values: CDR1 LNHDA, CDR2 SQIVND (reference sequence). The ends were cut back, 3 bases at V and 6 bases at J, with 19 bases in the middle. The CDR3 contains 16 residues. The CDR3 region has the DNA TGTGCCAGTAGTATGGACCATGGTGGCGGGCGGGATACGCAGTATTTT. Encoded protein: CASSMDHGGGRDTQYF.

This clone was seen only a few times. V and J are TRBV21-1 and TRBJ1-6; TRBD1, the table's D call, lacks a check against the DNA. TRBV21-1 is flagged as a pseudogene. CDR3 length: 15 residues. Here the CDR3 reads CASSNLRGYNSPLHF. Here the CDR3 DNA reads TGTGCCAGCAGCAACCTCAGGGGATATAATTCACCCCTCCACTTT.

The chain is built from TRBV7-2 and TRBJ2-3; 8 nucleotides align to TRBD1. J lost 0 bases, V lost 4 bases, and 6 bases had no gene match. CDR1 is SGHTA, CDR2 FQGNSA, per germline. This CDR3 is built from 16 residues. The CDR3 sequence is CASSSRQGASTDTQYF. CDR3 coding DNA: TGTGCCAGCAGCTCCAGGCAGGGGGCTAGCACAGATACGCAGTATTTT. The whole variable domain, filled in from reference TRBV7-2 and TRBJ2-3, reads GAGVSQSPSNKVTEKGKDVELRCDPISGHTALYWYRQSLGQGLEFLIYFQGNSAPDKSGLPSDRFSAERTGGSVSTLTIQRTQQEDSAVYLCASSSRQGASTDTQYFGPGTRLTVL.

This clone was counted a single time. CDR3 amino acids: CASSLGWGLNTEAFF. As DNA, the CDR3 is TGTGCCAGCAGCTTAGGTTGGGGCTTGAACACTGAAGCTTTCTTT. The rearrangement joins TRBV7-8 to TRBJ1-1, with TRBD1 as a possible D gene (5 bases). The germline V and J ends were trimmed by 1 base and 0 bases, with 9 bases remaining between them. The CDR3 extends over 15 amino acids. Germline-derived CDR1 and CDR2 are SGHVS and FQNEAQ. Full variable domain (outside the CDR3, taken from reference TRBV7-8 and TRBJ1-1): GAGVSQSPRYKVAKRGQDVALRCDPISGHVSLFWYQQALGQGPEFLTYFQNEAQLDKSGLPSDRFFAERPEGSVSTLKIQRTQQEDSAVYLCASSLGWGLNTEAFFGQGTRLTVV.

The chain recombines TRBV11-2 with TRBJ2-7; D remains ambiguous. V lost 1 base to trimming and J lost 2 bases, with 15 bases between them. Germline CDR1 SGHAT, CDR2 FQNNGV. This CDR3 has 16 amino acids. The CDR3 protein is CASSLGAPKLTYEQYF. CDR3 nucleotides: TGTGCCAGCAGCTTAGGTGCACCGAAGCTAACCTACGAGCAGTACTTC. Full variable domain (rest looked up from reference TRBV11-2 and TRBJ2-7): EAGVAQSPRYKIIEKRQSVAFWCNPISGHATLYWYQQILGQGPKLLIQFQNNGVVDDSQLPKDRFSAERLKGVDSTLKIQPAKLEDSAVYLCASSLGAPKLTYEQYFGPGTRLTVT.

The gene calls are TRBV6-2 or TRBV6-3 and TRBJ2-3, with D perhaps matching TRBD2 (6 bases). Per the germline V gene, CDR1 is MNHEY and CDR2 is SVGEGT. The CDR3 spans 12 residues. Trimming pared 5 bases from V and 7 bases from J, leaving 10 bases between. In DNA form, the CDR3 reads TGTGCCAGCAGTCAAGGAGGGAATACGCAGTATTTT. This gives the protein CASSQGGNTQYF.

This clone came up a few times. For the CDR3, the DNA is TGTGCCAGCAGTTATTTTCGGGCGGGTAAGGAGACCCAGTACTTC. It yields the protein CASSYFRAGKETQYF. The rearrangement joins TRBV6-2 or TRBV6-3 to TRBJ2-5; D is perhaps TRBD2 (5 bases). CDR1 and CDR2 from the germline V gene are MNHEY and SVGEGT. CDR3 length: 15 residues. V was pared by 3 bases and J by 5 bases, with 16 bases between.

The chain uses TRBV5-6 and TRBJ2-2; 7 bases are shared with TRBD2. The J segment lost 5 bases and the V segment lost 1 base, leaving 5 bases of the junction unmatched. The CDR3 runs 15 residues. CDR1 is SGHDT and CDR2 is YYEEEE in the germline V gene. CDR3 nucleotide sequence: TGTGCCAGCAGCTTGTTCACTAGCGAGACCGGGGAGCTGTTTTTT. Protein product: CASSLFTSETGELFF.

This clone appeared once. The chain combines TRBV5-8 with TRBJ2-5; 12 nucleotides match TRBD2. The germline V gene encodes CDR1 SGHTS and CDR2 YDEGEE. The V gene end was trimmed by 3 bases and the J gene end by 5 bases; junction bases not matched to a gene: 8. The CDR3 spans 16 residues. Here the CDR3 DNA reads TGTGCCAGCAGCTCCCCTCTAGCGGGAGGGAGGGAGACCCAGTACTTC. Its protein is CASSSPLAGGRETQYF. Supplemented by reference TRBV5-8 and TRBJ2-5, the full variable domain reads EAGVTQSPTHLIKTRGQQATLRCSPISGHTSVYWYQQALGLGLQFLLWYDEGEERNRGNFPPRFSGRQFPNYSSELNVNALELEDSALYLCASSSPLAGGRETQYFGPGTRLLVL.

This sequence joins TRBV3-1 (or the pseudogene TRBV3-2) and TRBJ2-1; 14 bases are shared with TRBD2. This CDR3 has 17 residues. Germline CDR1 reads LGHDT; CDR2 reads YNNKEL (reference sequence). Unmatched junction bases numbered 8, after V lost 3 bases and J lost 7 bases. CDR3 residues: CASSHALTSGGGNEQFF. CDR3 coding DNA: TGTGCCAGCAGCCACGCCTTGACTAGCGGGGGGGGGAATGAGCAGTTCTTC.

The V call is TRBV4-3, the J call TRBJ2-7, with D maybe TRBD1 (6 bases). The CDR3 is 16 residues long. The germline CDR1 and CDR2 sequences are LGHNA and YSLEER. The ends were cut back, 0 bases at V and 6 bases at J, with 18 bases in the middle. CDR3 nucleotide sequence: TGCGCCAGCAGCCAAGACGCTCTGAAGGGGGTAGGCGAGCAGTACTTC. Translation gives CASSQDALKGVGEQYF.

The V and J genes are TRBV7-2 and TRBJ1-3, with 7 nucleotides matching TRBD1. Germline lookup yields CDR1 SGHTA and CDR2 FQGNSA. The trim removed 5 bases at V and 12 bases at J, leaving 13 bases unmatched. The CDR3 consists of 14 residues. The CDR3 is CASSLSTGMRGIYF. CDR3 nucleotides: TGTGCCAGCAGCCTCTCGACAGGGATGCGCGGCATATATTTT.

This chain connects TRBV19 to TRBJ2-7; TRBD2 aligns across 9 bases. This CDR3 comprises 14 residues. In germline, CDR1 is LNHDA, CDR2 SQIVND (reference sequence). With 9 bases clipped from V and 2 bases from J, the junction kept 8 bases outside the gene matches. The chain's CDR3 is CASGLAGVTYEQYF. The CDR3 coding sequence is TGTGCCAGCGGATTAGCGGGAGTAACCTACGAGCAGTACTTC. The full variable domain, its missing parts supplied by reference TRBV19 and TRBJ2-7, is DGGITQSPKYLFRKEGQNVTLSCEQNLNHDAMYWYRQDPGQGLRLIYYSQIVNDFQKGDIAEGYSVSREKKESFPLTVTSAQKNPTAFYLCASGLAGVTYEQYFGPGTRLTVT.

The chain joins TRBV10-3 to TRBJ2-3, with TRBD1 identical over 9 bases. The junction had 6 bases not matched to a gene; V was cut back by 6 bases and J by 2 bases. This CDR3 has 15 residues. Germline CDR1 and CDR2: ENHRY and SYGVKD. The CDR3 sequence: CAISPRQGVTDTQYF. The CDR3, as DNA: TGTGCCATCAGCCCAAGACAGGGGGTCACAGATACGCAGTATTTT.

Remarks on this clone: A junction end diverges from the germline sequence, so it may reflect a read error. The V gene is TRBV7-7, the J gene TRBJ2-1; 7 nucleotides line up with TRBD1. Germline-derived CDR1 and CDR2 are SSHAT and FNYEAQ (reference sequence). The CDR3 spans 13 residues. In DNA form, the CDR3 reads TGTGCTAGCAGCTCGGACAGGCTAAATGAGCAGTTCTTC. Its protein is CASSSDRLNEQFF.

This chain links TRBV20-1 with TRBJ2-3; D might be TRBD2 (5 bases). Trimming shortened V by 8 bases and J by 1 base, and 7 bases separated the two germline ends. CDR1 is DFQATT and CDR2 is SNEGSKA in the germline V gene (reference sequence). This CDR3 has 11 amino acids. CDR3 residues: CSYSGTDTQYF. CDR3 coding DNA: TGCAGTTATAGCGGCACAGATACGCAGTATTTT.

The chain has TRBV5-5 and TRBJ2-1; TRBD2 matches at 9 bases. Germline assignment: CDR1 SGHKS and CDR2 YYEKEE (reference sequence). This CDR3 contains 15 residues. Unmatched junction bases numbered 7, after V lost 0 bases and J lost 9 bases. CDR3 sequence: CASSLVGGRAGEQFF. CDR3 in DNA: TGTGCCAGCAGCTTGGTGGGCGGGAGGGCCGGTGAGCAGTTCTTC.

The chain carries TRBV30 and TRBJ1-1; D is ambiguous. This CDR3 is 14 amino acids long. V dropped 3 bases and J dropped 1 base, with 12 bases sitting between them. The germline V gene has CDR1 GTSNPN and CDR2 SVGIG (reference sequence). The CDR3 protein is CAWSLSVGNTEAFF. The CDR3 DNA reads TGTGCCTGGAGCCTCAGCGTGGGGAACACTGAAGCTTTCTTT.

The chain has TRBV30 and TRBJ1-5; D gene ambiguous. Trimming cost V 2 bases and J 3 bases, with 8 bases left between them. Germline CDR1 and CDR2: GTSNPN and SVGIG (reference sequence). This CDR3 comprises 13 residues. CDR3 nucleotides: TGTGCCTGGAGTCTGGGCTTCAATCAGCCCCAGCATTTT. Protein product: CAWSLGFNQPQHF.

The V call is TRBV7-3, the J call TRBJ2-5; TRBD2 might be the D (6 bases). The V gene lost 6 bases and the J gene lost 4 bases, with 12 bases spanning the gap. The CDR3 is 13 residues long. The germline CDR1 and CDR2 sequences are SGHTA and FQGTGA. The CDR3 reads CASRLGGSETQYF. The CDR3 DNA is TGTGCCAGCAGGTTAGGAGGGTCAGAGACCCAGTACTTC.

V usage is TRBV9 and J usage is TRBJ1-2; 9 positions agree with TRBD1. Germline CDR1 and CDR2: SGDLS and YYNGEE. Trimming cost V 1 base and J 5 bases; bases outside gene matches: 18. There are 19 residues in the CDR3. The DNA for the CDR3 is TGTGCCAGCAGCGTAAGGAGTTGGACAGGGGACCCCGTTAATTATGGCTACACCTTC. Its protein product is CASSVRSWTGDPVNYGYTF. The full variable domain, its missing parts supplied by reference TRBV9 and TRBJ1-2, is DSGVTQTPKHLITATGQRVTLRCSPRSGDLSVYWYQQSLDQGLQFLIQYYNGEERAKGNILERFSAQQFPDLHSELNLSSLELGDSALYFCASSVRSWTGDPVNYGYTFGSGTRLTVV.

The genes are TRBV18 and TRBJ1-6, with D possibly matching TRBD1 (5 bases). Deletions cut 0 bases from V and 10 bases from J, with 7 bases between. The germline V gene encodes CDR1 KGHSH and CDR2 LQKENI. The CDR3 sequence is 13 residues long. CDR3 residues: CASSPPGPSPLHF. The CDR3 nucleotides are TGTGCCAGCTCACCACCGGGGCCCTCACCCCTCCACTTT.